This T cell receptor beta chain was identified in a study of blood T cell repertoires in COVID-19. On the study more broadly: COVID-19 samples from acute and convalescent phases originated in the United States, Italy and Spain. The analysed material was cDNA or gDNA that came from T cells, B-cell-depleted T cells, or PBMCs.

Authors' data handling: Reference gene primer amplification in the assay estimated nucleated cell counts. The data were produced by immunoSEQ multiplex PCR, yet TCRdb's version contains in-frame clones alone and is incomplete. V and J calls and clone size are those listed in that table; D and trimming were worked out from the DNA. The sample consists of 90,000 to 150,000 clones, around 86% of them appearing once. There are 17 residues in the CDR3. V shed 7 bases and J shed 0 bases, with 18 bases lying between them. Per the germline V gene, CDR1 is LNHDA and CDR2 is SQIVND (reference sequence). This clone appeared a few times.

The receptor's source is a man older than 75 with acute or convalescent COVID-19. The chain employs TRBV19 and TRBJ2-2; D remains ambiguous. Source material: peripheral blood. The CDR3: CASTSLAELANTGELFF. The CDR3 bases are TGTGCCAGTACCTCCTTGGCGGAACTCGCGAACACCGGGGAGCTGTTTTTT. The full variable domain, with the rest looked up from reference TRBV19 and TRBJ2-2, is DGGITQSPKYLFRKEGQNVTLSCEQNLNHDAMYWYRQDPGQGLRLIYYSQIVNDFQKGDIAEGYSVSREKKESFPLTVTSAQKNPTAFYLCASTSLAELANTGELFFGEGSRLTVL.